These 24 T cell receptor beta chains came from one sample sequenced in a study of cytomegalovirus exposure and HLA in healthy donors. Amplification used 60 Vbeta primers and 13 Jbeta primers. Method: immunoSEQ multiplex PCR; TCRdb's copy keeps in-frame clones and lacks some. The sample has around 100,000 clones, 55% to 65% seen once; the top ten hold less than 4.5%. The sequenced sample consisted of PBMCs. The source is a man aged 30 to 45 in good health and CMV-seropositive.

This chain uses TRBV19 with TRBJ1-6; TRBD1 agrees at 7 bases. The CDR3 is 17 residues long. J lost 7 bases, V lost 5 bases, and 14 bases had no gene match. Per germline, CDR1 LNHDA and CDR2 SQIVND (reference sequence). CDR3: CASSYLSTGASNSPLHF. The CDR3 DNA is TGTGCCAGTAGTTATCTTAGTACAGGGGCCTCCAATTCACCCCTCCACTTT.

The rearrangement uses TRBV18 and TRBJ2-3, with 9 bases identical to TRBD1. Germline CDR1 is KGHSH and CDR2 is LQKENI. CDR3 length: 15 amino acids. J lost 3 bases, V lost 3 bases, and 4 bases had no gene match. CDR3 DNA sequence: TGTGCCAGCTCACCCACAGGGGGCTGGACAGATACGCAGTATTTT. It specifies CASSPTGGWTDTQYF.

This clone turned up a few times. This rearrangement joins TRBV6-5 to TRBJ1-3; D gene unclear. V lost 2 bases, J lost 3 bases, and 14 bases lay in between. The CDR3 extends over 16 amino acids. CDR1 and CDR2 (germline): MNHEY, SVGAGI. Written as DNA, the CDR3 is TGTGCCAGCAGTTACGGCCTCCCAGCTAGTGGAAACACCATATATTTT. Translated: CASSYGLPASGNTIYF.

This clone was counted once. The chain joins TRBV30 to TRBJ2-2; D unclear. Trimming took off 1 base at V and 7 bases at J, with 13 bases between the two ends. The CDR3 is 14 residues long. Per germline, CDR1 GTSNPN and CDR2 SVGIG (reference sequence). The CDR3 region is CAWSAFQRVGELFF. CDR3 nucleotide sequence: TGTGCCTGGAGTGCGTTCCAACGAGTCGGGGAGCTGTTTTTT.

The chain carries TRBV5-1 and TRBJ1-1, with 9 bases that match TRBD1. Losses at the gene ends were 4 bases for V and 1 base for J; bases not matched to a gene: 5. Germline V gives CDR1 SGHRS, CDR2 YFSETQ. The CDR3 is 15 residues long. CDR3 loop: CASSGTGQGNTEAFF. The CDR3 region has the DNA TGCGCCAGCAGCGGGACGGGACAGGGGAACACTGAAGCTTTCTTT.

This rearrangement joins TRBV29-1 to TRBJ1-1, with 7 positions matching TRBD1. This CDR3 is 13 amino acids long. Germline lookup yields CDR1 SQVTM and CDR2 ANQGSEA. Losses at the gene ends were 4 bases for V and 2 bases for J; bases not matched to a gene: 4. CDR3 region: CSVVQGTNTEAFF. The CDR3 DNA follows: TGCAGCGTTGTACAGGGGACCAACACTGAAGCTTTCTTT.

This clone has a handful of counts. This chain joins TRBV2 and TRBJ2-7, with TRBD1 matching 7 bases. With V trimmed by 4 bases and J by 2 bases, 8 bases remained unmatched. CDR1 and CDR2 from the germline V gene are SNHLY and FYNNEI. The CDR3 runs 15 residues. CDR3: CASSGRDSLPYEQYF. In DNA form, the CDR3 reads TGTGCCAGCAGTGGCCGGGACAGCCTTCCCTACGAGCAGTACTTC. Drawing the rest from reference TRBV2 and TRBJ2-7, the complete variable domain is EPEVTQTPSHQVTQMGQEVILRCVPISNHLYFYWYRQILGQKVEFLVSFYNNEISEKSEIFDDQFSVERPDGSNFTLKIRSTKLEDSAMYFCASSGRDSLPYEQYFGPGTRLTVT.

The chain uses TRBV27 and TRBJ2-5, with D perhaps TRBD2 (5 bases). The V and J ends lost 8 bases and 7 bases respectively, with 17 bases between them. CDR1 is MNHEY and CDR2 is SMNVEV in the germline V gene (reference sequence). There are 13 residues in the CDR3. The chain's CDR3 is CASSPGFHGTQYF. For the CDR3, the DNA is TGTGCCAGCTCACCGGGGTTCCACGGGACCCAGTACTTC.

The chain joins TRBV19 to TRBJ1-2; D is possibly TRBD1 (5 bases). The CDR3 sequence is 13 residues long. V lost 3 bases and J lost 4, with 9 bases in between. Germline assignment: CDR1 LNHDA and CDR2 SQIVND (reference sequence). The CDR3 reads CASSIMGGYGYTF. The DNA for the CDR3 is TGTGCCAGTAGTATTATGGGGGGCTATGGCTACACCTTC.

In this sample, this clone turned up a few times. V and J are TRBV7-2 and TRBJ2-7; a weak D match, TRBD1 (6 bases). Trimming cost V 3 bases and J 6 bases, with 15 bases left between them. CDR3 size: 14 residues. Germline V gene sequence: CDR1 SGHTA, CDR2 FQGNSA. CDR3 DNA sequence: TGTGCCAGCAGCTTCTCACAGGGCATCACCGAGCAGTACTTC. Translated, it gives CASSFSQGITEQYF.

In its sample, this clone ranks as medium-sized. The chain's CDR3 is CASSYPSGAATGELFF. The CDR3, as DNA: TGTGCCAGCAGTTACCCTAGCGGGGCAGCAACCGGGGAGCTGTTTTTT. The V gene is TRBV6-5, the J gene TRBJ2-2; 9 bases match TRBD2. The CDR3 contains 16 residues. J gave up 5 bases and V 2 bases, and 6 bases lay outside the gene matches. Germline V gene data show CDR1 as MNHEY and CDR2 as SVGAGI.

This clone has more than one count but fewer than ten. The gene calls are TRBV18 and TRBJ1-2, with unresolved D. The CDR3 loop spans 15 amino acids. V dropped 6 bases and J dropped 2 bases, with 16 bases sitting between them. Germline V gene data show CDR1 as KGHSH and CDR2 as LQKENI. CDR3 sequence reads: CASSPIRGGNYGYTF. The CDR3 DNA reads TGTGCCAGCTCCCCTATCCGAGGAGGAAACTATGGCTACACCTTC.

This rearrangement joins TRBV7-8 to TRBJ2-2; tentatively, D is TRBD1 (5 bases). The germline V gene has CDR1 SGHVS and CDR2 FQNEAQ. This CDR3 contains 14 residues. V lost 5 bases and J lost 6, with 13 bases in between. The CDR3 is CASSVGQGPGELFF. CDR3 nucleotides: TGTGCCAGCAGCGTAGGCCAGGGCCCCGGGGAGCTGTTTTTT.

This clone was seen a few times. The V gene is TRBV7-8, the J gene TRBJ1-5; 9 bases agree with TRBD1. CDR1 and CDR2 from the germline V gene are SGHVS and FQNEAQ. V shed 5 bases and J 6 bases; nucleotides not matched to a gene: 2. This CDR3 region has 13 residues. The DNA for the CDR3 is TGTGCCAGCAGCGGGACAGGGCTTCAGCCCCAGCATTTT. Its translation: CASSGTGLQPQHF.

The rearrangement links TRBV5-8 to TRBJ2-4; D is uncertain. The CDR3 is 17 amino acids. Trimming shortened V by 0 bases and J by 0 bases, and 13 bases separated the two germline ends. Looked up from germline, CDR1 is SGHTS and CDR2 is YDEGEE. This CDR3 is CASSLDEEGAAKNIQYF. CDR3 bases: TGTGCCAGCAGCTTGGATGAGGAAGGTGCAGCCAAAAACATTCAGTACTTC.

This clone is a singleton in its sample. This chain connects TRBV6-7 to TRBJ2-1, with a possible D match to TRBD2 (5 bases). TRBV6-7 is an ORF, with its function uncertain. The CDR3 is 18 residues long. V lost 0 bases to trimming and J lost 3 bases, with 18 bases between them. CDR3 sequence (DNA): TGTGCCAGCAGTTACTCGTATACTCGGGGAGATTACTACAATGAGCAGTTCTTC. It is translated as CASSYSYTRGDYYNEQFF.

J is TRBJ2-7 and V is TRBV27; TRBD1 is a possible D gene (5 bases). There are 14 residues in the CDR3. V lost 3 bases and J 2 bases, leaving 11 bases between the germline ends. Germline V lookup: CDR1 MNHEY, CDR2 SMNVEV (reference sequence). CDR3 protein: CASSFSQVTYEQYF. The DNA for the CDR3 is TGTGCCAGCAGTTTCTCACAGGTAACCTACGAGCAGTACTTC.

In its sample, this clone was seen a few times. The chain combines TRBV27 with TRBJ1-6; D not resolved. The CDR3 extends over 16 amino acids. Germline-derived CDR1 and CDR2 are MNHEY and SMNVEV (reference sequence). The V end was cut by 6 bases, the J end by 0 bases, with 12 bases between. CDR3 DNA sequence: TGTGCCAGCAGCCAAACCAGAACCTCCTATAATTCACCCCTCCACTTT. Translated, it gives CASSQTRTSYNSPLHF.

This chain joins TRBV4-2 and TRBJ2-3; 10 bases match TRBD2. The ends lost 3 bases at V and 1 base at J; junction bases unmatched: 4. The germline V gene has CDR1 LGHNA and CDR2 YNFKEQ. This CDR3 comprises 16 residues. CDR3 coding DNA: TGTGCCAGCAGCCAGGACCTAGCGGGGGGCACAGATACGCAGTATTTT. This encodes CASSQDLAGGTDTQYF.

This clone was recorded a few times. The chain couples TRBV5-6 to TRBJ2-6; TRBD1 is a possible D gene (6 bases). V lost 5 bases and J lost 3, with 9 bases in between. The CDR3 extends over 14 amino acids. CDR1 SGHDT and CDR2 YYEEEE come from the germline V gene. DNA of the CDR3: TGTGCCAGCAGTACAGGGTTTGGGGCCAACGTCCTGACTTTC. Translated, it gives CASSTGFGANVLTF.

The CDR3: CASSSGTSGGYQETQYF. The CDR3 region has the DNA TGTGCCAGCAGCTCTGGGACTAGCGGGGGATACCAAGAGACCCAGTACTTC. This chain links TRBV7-6 with TRBJ2-5; 14 bases fit TRBD2. V was pared by 4 bases and J by 0 bases, with 4 bases of the junction left unmatched. The V gene's germline CDR1 is SGHVS and CDR2 FNYEAQ. The CDR3 spans 17 residues.

The rearrangement joins TRBV6-6 to TRBJ2-3, with D perhaps TRBD2 (5 bases). Germline V gene data show CDR1 as MNHNY and CDR2 as SVGAGI (reference sequence). The CDR3 runs to 14 residues. V gave up 2 bases and J gave up 2 bases, with 8 bases separating them. CDR3 protein: CASSYGGYTDTQYF. CDR3 nucleotides: TGTGCCAGCAGTTACGGCGGGTACACAGATACGCAGTATTTT.

This clone was recorded once. V gene TRBV2 combines with J gene TRBJ1-2; no reliable D call. This CDR3 spans 13 amino acids. Between the trimmed V and J ends, which lost 1 base and 3 bases, there was a span of 6 bases. From germline, CDR1 is SNHLY and CDR2 FYNNEI. The CDR3 nucleotides read TGTGCCAGCAGTGAAGTGGGCCACTATGGCTACACCTTC. It translates to CASSEVGHYGYTF.

This clone was observed a few times. This chain connects TRBV10-3 to TRBJ2-3; 8 nucleotides line up with TRBD1. The CDR3 covers 14 residues. J was trimmed by 2 bases and V by 9 bases; bases with no gene match: 7. Germline V gives CDR1 ENHRY, CDR2 SYGVKD. CDR3 loop: CAIAGGTNTDTQYF. CDR3 bases: TGTGCCATTGCAGGGGGCACAAACACAGATACGCAGTATTTT.